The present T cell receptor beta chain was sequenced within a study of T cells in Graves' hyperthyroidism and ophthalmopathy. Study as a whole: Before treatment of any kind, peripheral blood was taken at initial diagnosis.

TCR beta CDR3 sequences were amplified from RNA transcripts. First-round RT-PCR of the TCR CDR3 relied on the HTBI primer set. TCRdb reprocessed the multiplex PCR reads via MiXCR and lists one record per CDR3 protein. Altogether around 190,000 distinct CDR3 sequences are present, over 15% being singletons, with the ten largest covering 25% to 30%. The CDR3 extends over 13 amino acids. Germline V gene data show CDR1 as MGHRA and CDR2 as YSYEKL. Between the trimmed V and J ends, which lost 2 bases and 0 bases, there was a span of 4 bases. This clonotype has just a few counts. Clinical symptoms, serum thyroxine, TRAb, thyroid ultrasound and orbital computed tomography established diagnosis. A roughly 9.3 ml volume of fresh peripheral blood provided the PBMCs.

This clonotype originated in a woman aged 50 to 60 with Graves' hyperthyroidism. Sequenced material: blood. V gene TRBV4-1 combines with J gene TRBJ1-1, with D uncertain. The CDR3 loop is CASSQYMNTEAFF. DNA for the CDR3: TGCGCCAGCAGCCAATACATGAACACTGAAGCTTTCTTT.